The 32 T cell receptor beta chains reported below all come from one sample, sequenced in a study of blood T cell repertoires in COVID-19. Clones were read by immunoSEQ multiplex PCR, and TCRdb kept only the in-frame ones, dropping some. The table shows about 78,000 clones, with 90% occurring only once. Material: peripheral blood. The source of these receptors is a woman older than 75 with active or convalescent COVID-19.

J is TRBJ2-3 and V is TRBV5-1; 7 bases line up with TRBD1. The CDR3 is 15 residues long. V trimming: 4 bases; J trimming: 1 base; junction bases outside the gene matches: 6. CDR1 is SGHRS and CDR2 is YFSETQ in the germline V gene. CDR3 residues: CASSLRQGGTDTQYF. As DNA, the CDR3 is TGCGCCAGCAGCCTAAGACAGGGAGGCACAGATACGCAGTATTTT.

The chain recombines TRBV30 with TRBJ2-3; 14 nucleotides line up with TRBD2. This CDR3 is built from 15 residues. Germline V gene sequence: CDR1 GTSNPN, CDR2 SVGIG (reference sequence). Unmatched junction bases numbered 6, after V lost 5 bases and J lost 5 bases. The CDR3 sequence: CAWGGLAGAEDTQYF. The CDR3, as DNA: TGTGCCTGGGGGGGACTAGCGGGAGCTGAAGATACGCAGTATTTT.

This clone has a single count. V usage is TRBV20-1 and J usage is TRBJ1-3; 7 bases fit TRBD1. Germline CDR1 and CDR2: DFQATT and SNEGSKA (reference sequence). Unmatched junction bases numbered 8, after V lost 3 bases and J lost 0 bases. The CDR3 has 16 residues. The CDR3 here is CSASRGRLDSGNTIYF. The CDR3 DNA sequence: TGCAGTGCTAGTAGGGGGCGGCTCGACTCTGGAAACACCATATATTTT.

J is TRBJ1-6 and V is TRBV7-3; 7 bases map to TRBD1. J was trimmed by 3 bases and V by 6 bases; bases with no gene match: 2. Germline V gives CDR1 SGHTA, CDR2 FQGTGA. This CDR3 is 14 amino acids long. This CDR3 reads CASRGTDYNSPLHF. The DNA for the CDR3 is TGTGCCAGCAGGGGGACAGACTATAATTCACCCCTCCACTTT.

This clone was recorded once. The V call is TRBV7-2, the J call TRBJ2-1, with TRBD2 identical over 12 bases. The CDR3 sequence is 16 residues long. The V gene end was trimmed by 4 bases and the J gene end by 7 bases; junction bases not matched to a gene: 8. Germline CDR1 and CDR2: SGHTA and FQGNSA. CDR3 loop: CASSSRTSGIGNEQFF. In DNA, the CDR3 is TGTGCCAGCAGCTCCAGGACTAGCGGGATAGGTAATGAGCAGTTCTTC.

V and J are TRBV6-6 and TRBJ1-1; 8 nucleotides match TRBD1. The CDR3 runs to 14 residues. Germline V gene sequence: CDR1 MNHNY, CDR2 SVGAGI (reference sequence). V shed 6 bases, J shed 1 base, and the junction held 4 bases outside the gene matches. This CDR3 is CASRHGQGNTEAFF. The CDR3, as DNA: TGTGCCAGCAGACATGGACAGGGGAACACTGAAGCTTTCTTT.

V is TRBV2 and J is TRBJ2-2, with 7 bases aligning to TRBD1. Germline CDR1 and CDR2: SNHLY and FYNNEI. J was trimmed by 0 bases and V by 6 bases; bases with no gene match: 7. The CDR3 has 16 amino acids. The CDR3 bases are TGTGCCAGCAGCCTAGACAGGGTATCGAACACCGGGGAGCTGTTTTTT. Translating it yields CASSLDRVSNTGELFF.

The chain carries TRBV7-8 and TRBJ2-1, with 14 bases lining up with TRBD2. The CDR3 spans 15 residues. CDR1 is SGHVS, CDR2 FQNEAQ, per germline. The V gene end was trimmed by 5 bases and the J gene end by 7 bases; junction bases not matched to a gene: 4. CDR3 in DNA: TGTGCCAGCAGCGCGACTAGCGGGAGGGGGAATGAGCAGTTCTTC. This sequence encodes CASSATSGRGNEQFF.

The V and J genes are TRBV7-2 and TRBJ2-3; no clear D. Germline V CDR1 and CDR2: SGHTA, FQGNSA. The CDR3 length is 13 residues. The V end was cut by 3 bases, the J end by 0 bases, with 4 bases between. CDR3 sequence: CASSFLSTDTQYF. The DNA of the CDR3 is TGTGCCAGCAGCTTTCTAAGCACAGATACGCAGTATTTT.

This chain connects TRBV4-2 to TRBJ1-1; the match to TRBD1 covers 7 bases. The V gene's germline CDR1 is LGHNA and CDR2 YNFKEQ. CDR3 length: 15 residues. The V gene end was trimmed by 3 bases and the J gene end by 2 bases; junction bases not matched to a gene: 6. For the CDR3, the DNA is TGTGCCAGCAGCCATCCTGACAGGGACAACACTGAAGCTTTCTTT. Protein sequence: CASSHPDRDNTEAFF.

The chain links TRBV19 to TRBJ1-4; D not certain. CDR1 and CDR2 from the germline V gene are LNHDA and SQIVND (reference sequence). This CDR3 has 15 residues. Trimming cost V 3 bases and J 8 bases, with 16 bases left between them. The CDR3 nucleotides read TGTGCCAGTAGTATGAACGGGAGGGTTGAGGAAAAACTGTTTTTT. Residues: CASSMNGRVEEKLFF.

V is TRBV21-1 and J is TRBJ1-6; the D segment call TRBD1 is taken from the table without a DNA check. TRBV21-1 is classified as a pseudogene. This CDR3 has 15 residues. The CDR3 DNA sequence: TGTGCCAGCAGCAAAGACAGTTCCTATAATTCACCCCTCCACTTT. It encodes CASSKDSSYNSPLHF.

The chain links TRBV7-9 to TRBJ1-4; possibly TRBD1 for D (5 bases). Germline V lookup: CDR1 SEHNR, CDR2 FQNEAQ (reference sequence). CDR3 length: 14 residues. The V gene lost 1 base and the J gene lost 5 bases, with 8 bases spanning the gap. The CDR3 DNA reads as TGTGCCAGCAGCTTAGGGCAGGGAAATGAAAAACTGTTTTTT. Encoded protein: CASSLGQGNEKLFF. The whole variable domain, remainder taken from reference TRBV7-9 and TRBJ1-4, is DTGVSQNPRHKITKRGQNVTFRCDPISEHNRLYWYRQTLGQGPEFLTYFQNEAQLEKSRLLSDRFSAERPKGSFSTLEIQRTEQGDSAMYLCASSLGQGNEKLFFGSGTQLSVL.

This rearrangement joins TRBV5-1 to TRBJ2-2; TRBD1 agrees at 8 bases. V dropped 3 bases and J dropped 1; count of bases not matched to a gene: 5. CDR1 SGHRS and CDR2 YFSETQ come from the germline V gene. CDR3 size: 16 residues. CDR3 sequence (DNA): TGCGCCAGCAGCTCCGGACAGGGAATGAACACCGGGGAGCTGTTTTTT. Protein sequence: CASSSGQGMNTGELFF.

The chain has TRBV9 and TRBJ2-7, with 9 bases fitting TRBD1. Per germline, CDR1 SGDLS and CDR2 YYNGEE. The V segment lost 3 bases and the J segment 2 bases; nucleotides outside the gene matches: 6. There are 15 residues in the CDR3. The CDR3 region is CASSAQDRGPYEQYF. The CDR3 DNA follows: TGTGCCAGCAGCGCGCAGGACAGGGGCCCCTACGAGCAGTACTTC. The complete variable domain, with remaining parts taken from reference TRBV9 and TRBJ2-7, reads DSGVTQTPKHLITATGQRVTLRCSPRSGDLSVYWYQQSLDQGLQFLIQYYNGEERAKGNILERFSAQQFPDLHSELNLSSLELGDSALYFCASSAQDRGPYEQYFGPGTRLTVT.

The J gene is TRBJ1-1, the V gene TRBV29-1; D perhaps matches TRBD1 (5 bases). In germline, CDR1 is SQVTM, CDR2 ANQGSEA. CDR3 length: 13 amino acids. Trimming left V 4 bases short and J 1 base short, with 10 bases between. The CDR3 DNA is TGCAGCGTTGTAAGGGGTAAGAACACTGAAGCTTTCTTT. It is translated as CSVVRGKNTEAFF.

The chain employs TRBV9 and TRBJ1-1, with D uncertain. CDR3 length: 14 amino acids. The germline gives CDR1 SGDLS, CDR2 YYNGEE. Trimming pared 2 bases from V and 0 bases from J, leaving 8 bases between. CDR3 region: CASSVWELNTEAFF. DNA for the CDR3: TGTGCCAGCAGCGTTTGGGAGTTGAACACTGAAGCTTTCTTT.

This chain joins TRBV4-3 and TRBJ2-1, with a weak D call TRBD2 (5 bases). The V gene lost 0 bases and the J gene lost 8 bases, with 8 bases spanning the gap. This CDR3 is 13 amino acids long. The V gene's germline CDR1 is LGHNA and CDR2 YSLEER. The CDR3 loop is CASSQDLGDEQFF. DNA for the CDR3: TGCGCCAGCAGCCAAGATCTCGGGGATGAGCAGTTCTTC.

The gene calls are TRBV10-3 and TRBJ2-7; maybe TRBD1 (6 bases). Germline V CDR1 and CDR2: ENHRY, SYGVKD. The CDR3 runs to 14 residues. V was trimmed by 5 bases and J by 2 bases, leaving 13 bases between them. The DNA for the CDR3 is TGTGCCATCAGTTTGGACAGCGAGCCCTACGAGCAGTACTTC. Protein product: CAISLDSEPYEQYF.

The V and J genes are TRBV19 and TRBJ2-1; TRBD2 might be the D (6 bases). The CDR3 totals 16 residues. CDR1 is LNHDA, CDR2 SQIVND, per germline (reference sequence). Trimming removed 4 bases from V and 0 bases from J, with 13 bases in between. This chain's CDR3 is CASSTLAASSYNEQFF. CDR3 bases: TGTGCCAGTAGTACGTTAGCGGCAAGCTCCTACAATGAGCAGTTCTTC.

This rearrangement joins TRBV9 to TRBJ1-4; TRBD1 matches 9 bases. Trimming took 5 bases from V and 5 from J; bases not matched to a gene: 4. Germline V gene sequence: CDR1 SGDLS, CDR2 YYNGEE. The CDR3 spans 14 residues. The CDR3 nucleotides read TGTGCCAGCAGGGGGACAGGGCAGAATGAAAAACTGTTTTTT. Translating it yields CASRGTGQNEKLFF.

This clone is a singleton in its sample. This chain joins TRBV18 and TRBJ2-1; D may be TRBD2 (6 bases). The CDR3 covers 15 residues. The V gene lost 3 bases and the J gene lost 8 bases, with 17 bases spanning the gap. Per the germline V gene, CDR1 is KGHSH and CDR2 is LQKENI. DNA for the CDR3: TGTGCCAGCTCACCCATAGCGGCCCGGGCCTATGAGCAGTTCTTC. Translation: CASSPIAARAYEQFF.

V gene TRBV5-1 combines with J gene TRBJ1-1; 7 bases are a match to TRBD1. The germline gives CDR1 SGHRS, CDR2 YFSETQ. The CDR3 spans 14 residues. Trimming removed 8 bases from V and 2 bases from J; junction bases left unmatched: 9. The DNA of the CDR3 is TGCGCCAGTAGACAGGGATCGGGAAACACTGAAGCTTTCTTT. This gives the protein CASRQGSGNTEAFF.

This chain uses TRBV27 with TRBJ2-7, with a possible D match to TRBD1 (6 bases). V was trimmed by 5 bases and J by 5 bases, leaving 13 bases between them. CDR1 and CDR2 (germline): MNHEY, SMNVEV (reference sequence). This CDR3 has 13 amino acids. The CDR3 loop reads CASSLRRGDEQYF. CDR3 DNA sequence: TGTGCCAGCAGTCTGCGCAGGGGCGACGAGCAGTACTTC.

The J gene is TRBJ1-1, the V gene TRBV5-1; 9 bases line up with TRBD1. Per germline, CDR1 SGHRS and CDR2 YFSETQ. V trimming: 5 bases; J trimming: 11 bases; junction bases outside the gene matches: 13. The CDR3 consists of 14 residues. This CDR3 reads CASRPTTGGAVAFF. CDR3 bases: TGCGCCAGCAGGCCAACAACAGGGGGCGCGGTGGCTTTCTTT.

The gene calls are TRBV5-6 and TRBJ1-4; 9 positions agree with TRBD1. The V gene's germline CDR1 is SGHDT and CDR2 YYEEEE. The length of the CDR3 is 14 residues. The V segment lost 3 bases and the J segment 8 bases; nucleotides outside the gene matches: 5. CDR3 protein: CASSSTGGREKLFF. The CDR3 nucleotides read TGTGCCAGCAGCTCGACAGGGGGTAGGGAAAAACTGTTTTTT.

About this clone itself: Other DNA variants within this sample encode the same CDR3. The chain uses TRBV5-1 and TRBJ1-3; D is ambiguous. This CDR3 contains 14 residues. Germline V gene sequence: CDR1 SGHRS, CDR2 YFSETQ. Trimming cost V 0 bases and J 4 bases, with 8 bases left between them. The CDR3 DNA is TGCGCCAGCAGCTTGGGGGCTACGGGAAACACCATATATTTT. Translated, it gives CASSLGATGNTIYF.

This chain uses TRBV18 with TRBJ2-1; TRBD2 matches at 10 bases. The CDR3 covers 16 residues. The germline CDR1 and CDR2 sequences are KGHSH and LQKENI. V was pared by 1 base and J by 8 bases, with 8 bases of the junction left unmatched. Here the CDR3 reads CASSPLPSGSQDEQFF. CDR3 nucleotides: TGTGCCAGCTCACCACTGCCTAGCGGGAGTCAGGATGAGCAGTTCTTC.

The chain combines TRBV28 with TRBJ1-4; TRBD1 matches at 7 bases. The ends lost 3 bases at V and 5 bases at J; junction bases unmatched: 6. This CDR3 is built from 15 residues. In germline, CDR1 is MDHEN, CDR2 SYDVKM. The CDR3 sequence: CASSFPTGQNEKLFF. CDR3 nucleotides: TGTGCCAGCAGTTTCCCGACAGGGCAAAATGAAAAACTGTTTTTT.

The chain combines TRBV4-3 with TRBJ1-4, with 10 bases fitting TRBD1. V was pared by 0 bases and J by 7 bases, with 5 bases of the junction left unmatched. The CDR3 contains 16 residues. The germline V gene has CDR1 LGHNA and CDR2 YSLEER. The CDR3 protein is CASSQDLTGGLEKLFF. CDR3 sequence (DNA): TGCGCCAGCAGCCAAGATCTGACAGGGGGCCTTGAAAAACTGTTTTTT.

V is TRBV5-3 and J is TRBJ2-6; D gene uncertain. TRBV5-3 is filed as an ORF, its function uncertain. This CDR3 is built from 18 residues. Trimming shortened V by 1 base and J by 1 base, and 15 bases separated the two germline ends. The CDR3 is CARSLLVLPKSGANVLTF. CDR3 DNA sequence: TGTGCCAGAAGCTTGTTGGTCCTGCCTAAGTCTGGGGCCAACGTCCTGACTTTC.

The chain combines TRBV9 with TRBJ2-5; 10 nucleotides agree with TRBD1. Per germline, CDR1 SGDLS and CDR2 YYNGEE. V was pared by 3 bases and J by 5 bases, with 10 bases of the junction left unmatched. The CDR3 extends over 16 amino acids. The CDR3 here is CASSDRDRGGFETQYF. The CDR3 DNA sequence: TGTGCCAGCAGCGACCGGGACAGGGGTGGCTTCGAGACCCAGTACTTC.